This entry concerns a single TCR beta chain. No antigen is known for it. The sample holds no much larger clone one base away, and base qualities are not on file. TCRbeta CDR3 regions were amplified from genomic DNA using the immunoSEQ Assay, a bias-controlled multiplex PCR. The authors' pipeline ran thus. The number of nucleated cells in each sample was estimated by amplification of reference gene primers within the assay. To quantify the absolute abundance of each unique TCRbeta CDR3 rearrangement, sequence reads were collapsed and filtered. For each sample, productive Simpson clonality was calculated by taking the square root of Simpson's diversity index across productive rearrangements. Imported from immuneACCESS, the table was reduced by TCRdb to in-frame sequences with V and J called. These copies leave out some clones; in studies compared against another copy, an unresolved V gene accounts for under half, and the cause of the remainder is not known. The V and J calls and the clone size are those of that table, but D and trimming were determined from the DNA. Recorded for this sample are under 300,000 clones; around nine tenths of them occurred a single time. Jointly, the top ten make up 1.9% of the sample.

This sample was included in a study of blood T cell repertoires in COVID-19 (dated by TCRdb to the early 2020s). Study-level background: Samples covering the acute and convalescent phases of COVID-19 were provided by collaborators in the United States, Italy and Spain. The prospective study material was composed of cDNA or gDNA derived from T cells, B-cell-depleted T cells, or PBMCs. Deeply sampled blood TCRbeta repertoires from subjects exposed to, actively infected with, or recovered from COVID-19 were included in the dataset. The repertoires were made available in a free public database intended to serve as a resource for research on the immune response to SARS-CoV-2. Samples were obtained from the ongoing ImmuneRACE study (first 160 participants) and from 1,000 to 1,500 subjects provided by 6 global collaborators. A de-identified subject ID, COVID-19 status, age in years and sex were almost always included in the sample metadata. Where HLA class I and class II types were available, the types were taken from metadata supplied by the sample provider, not from assay-based typing. What the research found in general, with its limitations: The quantity of clinical and demographic metadata differed by source and by participant and was supplied without curation.

In the prospective study, participants were about 18 to 89 years old, resided in 24 geographic areas of the United States, and were enrolled through a virtual design. Cohort assignment in the prospective study relied on participant-reported clinical history from a screening survey and a study questionnaire. Recovered participants in ImmuneRACE Cohort 3 were defined as having two consecutive negative NP/OP PCR tests, clearance from a healthcare professional, or resolution of symptoms. In the prospective study, mobile phlebotomists collected whole blood, serum and a nasopharyngeal or oropharyngeal swab from each participant. Participants in the prospective study had the option to provide additional blood draws and questionnaires over an approximately 2-month period. Before DNA extraction, prospective study blood samples were shipped either frozen or at room temperature. The cysteine opens and the phenylalanine closes a CDR3 of 16 amino acids. Of the read, only the CDR3 DNA is kept; its 48 bases are in frame from base 1. Relative to germline, V is 4 bases shorter and J is 1 base shorter, with 15 bases between their ends. The germline V gene gives CDR1 as KGHSH and CDR2 as LQKENI.

The rearranged segments are TRBV18 and TRBJ2-3; TRBD2 is a possible D gene, resting on 5 matching bases. This receptor was identified in a woman between 18 and 30 years old who had recovered from COVID-19. Sequenced sample: PBMCs or T cells enriched from blood (not recorded which). In nucleotide form, the sequence is TGTGCCAGCTCACGCCAAGCGCTAGCTGGCACAGATACGCAGTATTTT. It codes for CASSRQALAGTDTQYF.